This TCR beta chain stems from a study of blood T cell repertoires in COVID-19. For the study at large: The analysed material was cDNA or gDNA that came from T cells, B-cell-depleted T cells, or PBMCs.

The table came from immunoSEQ multiplex PCR; TCRdb's copy has only in-frame clones and leaves some out. The sample lists 80,000 to 100,000 clones; 90% to 95% were seen once. Germline-derived CDR1 and CDR2 are LGHDT and YNNKEL (reference sequence). The junction had 11 bases not matched to a gene; V was cut back by 6 bases and J by 10 bases. The CDR3 is 14 amino acids. Sequenced sample: peripheral blood. This chain links TRBV3-1 (or the pseudogene TRBV3-2) with TRBJ2-1; 8 nucleotides align to TRBD2. The receptor's source is a human donor with active COVID-19. The donor label of this sample is uncertain. DNA for the CDR3: TGTGCCAGCAGTCCCGGGACTAGGGGAGAGGAGCAGTTCTTC. Its translation is CASSPGTRGEEQFF.